A single sample is the source of the 28 T cell receptor beta chains below, sequenced in a study of human T cells and chemical hapten exposure. Time point here: patch test 2, 6 weeks after DPC sensitization. Treatment specified: therapeutic diphenylcyclopropenone sensitization with weekly scalp DPC. TCRdb reprocessed the RACE reads via MiXCR and lists one record per CDR3 protein. The repertoire includes about 380,000 distinct CDR3 sequences, about 6.3% of them detected once, and less than 6.5% sits in the top ten. The input for sequencing was whole blood, taken in connection with sensitization to the hapten diphenylcyclopropenone (DPC). The receptor source for this set is a woman in her late teens or twenties with alopecia areata. Some clones in this sample may be carry-over from other donors' samples.

This clonotype occurred many times. The chain is built from TRBV11-2 and TRBJ2-1; the D gene is possibly TRBD1 (5 bases). Trimming stripped 5 bases from V and 9 bases from J, with 11 bases between. The CDR3 extends over 12 amino acids. The V gene's germline CDR1 is SGHAT and CDR2 FQNNGV. The CDR3 DNA sequence: TGTGCCAGCAGCCCCAGGGAACGTGAGCAGTTCTTC. Translating it yields CASSPREREQFF.

This clonotype was observed many times. J is TRBJ2-7 and V is TRBV6-6; TRBD2 matches 12 bases. J lost 2 bases, V lost 10 bases, and 3 bases had no gene match. This CDR3 is 13 amino acids long. Per germline, CDR1 MNHNY and CDR2 SVGAGI (reference sequence). The CDR3 coding sequence is TGTGCCACCCGACTAGCGGGGGCCTACGAGCAGTACTTC. Translated: CATRLAGAYEQYF.

The chain links TRBV4-3 to TRBJ2-3, with 8 nucleotides matching TRBD2. Germline V gene data show CDR1 as LGHNA and CDR2 as YSLEER. The trim removed 1 base at V and 2 bases at J, leaving 8 bases unmatched. The CDR3 spans 17 residues. CDR3 sequence reads: CASSQVYGGGPTDTQYF. CDR3 nucleotides: TGCGCCAGCAGCCAAGTTTACGGGGGGGGGCCCACAGATACGCAGTATTTT.

The genes are TRBV20-1 and TRBJ2-4; D possibly corresponds to TRBD1 (6 bases). Germline V lookup: CDR1 DFQATT, CDR2 SNEGSKA (reference sequence). The V and J ends lost 1 base and 3 bases respectively, with 13 bases between them. The CDR3 has 15 amino acids. The CDR3 nucleotides are TGCAGTGCTAGAGGTGGGGGCGCCGGCAAAAACATTCAGTACTTC. Translating gives CSARGGGAGKNIQYF.

The genes are TRBV4-3 and TRBJ1-5, with 10 bases that match TRBD1. Unmatched junction bases numbered 3, after V lost 0 bases and J lost 7 bases. Germline CDR1 and CDR2: LGHNA and YSLEER. This CDR3 spans 15 amino acids. DNA for the CDR3: TGCGCCAGCAGCCAAGACCGGGACAGGGGACAGCCCCAGCATTTT. This sequence encodes CASSQDRDRGQPQHF.

This clonotype was observed many times. This chain connects TRBV11-2 to TRBJ1-4, with D unclear. Trimming pared 2 bases from V and 7 bases from J, leaving 14 bases between. The CDR3 is 15 residues long. CDR1 and CDR2 (germline): SGHAT, FQNNGV. This CDR3 reads CASSLWSVEAEKLFF. The CDR3 coding sequence is TGTGCCAGCAGCTTATGGAGCGTAGAAGCTGAAAAACTGTTTTTT.

This chain joins TRBV6-2 or TRBV6-3 and TRBJ2-7, with D perhaps assigned TRBD1 or TRBD2 (5 bases each). The CDR3 has 12 amino acids. Trimming pared 2 bases from V and 6 bases from J, leaving 8 bases between. CDR1 and CDR2 (germline): MNHEY, SVGEGT. CDR3 nucleotides: TGTGCCAGCAGTTACCGGGGCCGCGAGCAGTACTTC. Translation gives CASSYRGREQYF.

This clonotype was found many times. The V call is TRBV7-2, the J call TRBJ1-2; 9 bases map to TRBD1. The trim removed 3 bases at V and 6 bases at J, leaving 5 bases unmatched. The germline gives CDR1 SGHTA, CDR2 FQGNSA. CDR3 length: 14 amino acids. The CDR3 loop is CASSFYRDRDGYTF. The CDR3 coding sequence is TGTGCCAGCAGCTTCTACCGGGACAGGGATGGCTACACCTTC. The whole variable domain, filled in from reference TRBV7-2 and TRBJ1-2, reads GAGVSQSPSNKVTEKGKDVELRCDPISGHTALYWYRQSLGQGLEFLIYFQGNSAPDKSGLPSDRFSAERTGGSVSTLTIQRTQQEDSAVYLCASSFYRDRDGYTFGSGTRLTVV.

This rearrangement joins TRBV5-6 to TRBJ2-2, with no clear D. This CDR3 contains 16 residues. The ends were cut back, 3 bases at V and 4 bases at J, with 16 bases in the middle. Germline V gives CDR1 SGHDT, CDR2 YYEEEE. The CDR3 nucleotides read TGTGCCAGCAGCTGGGTCGTTTCAGAGGTCACCGGGGAGCTGTTTTTT. Protein sequence: CASSWVVSEVTGELFF.

This clonotype has more than one count but fewer than ten. The CDR3 sequence: CASSSDNTEAFF. The CDR3 DNA is TGTGCCAGCAGTTCCGATAACACTGAAGCTTTCTTT. The chain combines TRBV2 with TRBJ1-1; D unresolved. Germline CDR1 and CDR2: SNHLY and FYNNEI. This CDR3 spans 12 amino acids. V was cut by 5 bases and J by 2 bases, with 6 bases left in between.

This clonotype was seen only a few times. The chain employs TRBV7-2 and TRBJ2-1; the D gene is possibly TRBD2 (7 bases). CDR1 and CDR2 (germline): SGHTA, FQGNSA. V was pared by 3 bases and J by 6 bases, with 12 bases between. The CDR3 totals 14 residues. CDR3 sequence: CASSLAGASNEQFF. The CDR3 nucleotides read TGTGCCAGCAGCTTGGCGGGGGCCTCCAATGAGCAGTTCTTC.

This clonotype came up many times. The V call is TRBV6-2 or TRBV6-3, the J call TRBJ1-2, with D unresolved. The CDR3 extends over 15 amino acids. From germline, CDR1 is MNHEY and CDR2 SVGEGT. V dropped 4 bases and J dropped 6 bases, with 18 bases sitting between them. Here the CDR3 DNA reads TGTGCCAGCAGTTCTCCGAAGCCAGTTTTTGATGGCTACACCTTC. Its protein is CASSSPKPVFDGYTF.

This clonotype was observed many times. This sequence joins TRBV10-3 and TRBJ1-1; D is uncertain. The CDR3 loop spans 12 amino acids. Trimming left V 4 bases short and J 4 bases short, with 7 bases between. Looked up from germline, CDR1 is ENHRY and CDR2 is SYGVKD. The CDR3, as DNA: TGTGCCATCAGTGCCCTCGGCACTGAAGCTTTCTTT. This codes for CAISALGTEAFF.

This clonotype was picked up many times. The chain employs TRBV20-1 and TRBJ1-1; possibly TRBD1 for D (5 bases). Looked up from germline, CDR1 is DFQATT and CDR2 is SNEGSKA (reference sequence). The CDR3 length is 13 residues. Between the trimmed V and J ends, which lost 3 bases and 3 bases, there was a span of 11 bases. The DNA for the CDR3 is TGCAGTGCTAGGGGGGGTCTGGACACTGAAGCTTTCTTT. The encoded protein is CSARGGLDTEAFF.

Only a few counts were recorded for this clonotype. The chain has TRBV12-3 or TRBV12-4 and TRBJ2-1, with D unclear. Trimming shortened V by 5 bases and J by 9 bases, and 20 bases separated the two germline ends. The CDR3 spans 15 residues. Here the CDR3 reads CASSPDWNSRVEQFF. The CDR3 nucleotides are TGTGCCAGCAGTCCTGACTGGAACTCACGCGTTGAGCAGTTCTTC.

Here the CDR3 DNA reads TGTGCCAGCAGCCAGGGACAGCCGAAATACGAGCAGTACTTC. Translation gives CASSQGQPKYEQYF. V is TRBV3-1 and J is TRBJ2-7; TRBD1 agrees at 7 bases. This CDR3 contains 14 residues. Trimming removed 3 bases from V and 4 bases from J; junction bases left unmatched: 6. Germline loops: CDR1 LGHDT, CDR2 YNNKEL (reference sequence).

This clonotype was observed at least ten times. The junction departs from germline at one end; a sequencing error may be responsible. The CDR3 loop is CASSPNPTAADF. The CDR3 DNA sequence: TGTGCCAGCAGCCCCAACCCGACCGCGGCGGATTTT. V and J are TRBV14 and TRBJ1-3; D is unresolved. The CDR3 has 12 amino acids. In germline, CDR1 is SGHDN, CDR2 FVKESK.

The table lists this clonotype with a few counts. This sequence joins TRBV11-2 and TRBJ2-4; 9 nucleotides align to TRBD1. Germline CDR1 reads SGHAT; CDR2 reads FQNNGV. With V trimmed by 4 bases and J by 11 bases, 9 bases remained unmatched. CDR3 length: 14 residues. The DNA of the CDR3 is TGTGCCAGCAGCTCACAGGGGGCCGGAATCGTTCAGTACTTC. Residues: CASSSQGAGIVQYF.

This clonotype was detected ten times or more. The chain joins TRBV11-1 to TRBJ2-5, with 7 bases that match TRBD1. With V trimmed by 2 bases and J by 1 base, 7 bases remained unmatched. The germline CDR1 and CDR2 sequences are SGHAT and FQDESV (reference sequence). This CDR3 spans 16 amino acids. CDR3 protein: CASSLRTGLFQETQYF. The CDR3 nucleotides are TGTGCCAGCAGCTTACGGACAGGCCTCTTCCAAGAGACCCAGTACTTC. Based on the CDR3 plus reference TRBV11-1 and TRBJ2-5, the full variable domain is EAEVAQSPRYKITEKSQAVAFWCDPISGHATLYWYRQILGQGPELLVQFQDESVVDDSQLPKDRFSAERLKGVDSTLKIQPAELGDSAMYLCASSLRTGLFQETQYFGPGTRLLVL.

This clonotype was counted only a few times. The rearrangement links TRBV10-3 to TRBJ1-2; D unclear. The CDR3 totals 14 residues. CDR1 ENHRY and CDR2 SYGVKD come from the germline V gene. V lost 0 bases and J lost 4, with 9 bases in between. The CDR3 protein is CAISESTELYGYTF. In nucleotides, the CDR3 is TGTGCCATCAGTGAGTCGACGGAACTCTATGGCTACACCTTC.

Many counts were recorded for this clonotype. The chain is built from TRBV20-1 and TRBJ1-6; D gene unclear. The germline V gene encodes CDR1 DFQATT and CDR2 SNEGSKA (reference sequence). This CDR3 is built from 13 residues. Trimming pared 6 bases from V and 7 bases from J, leaving 13 bases between. This CDR3 is CSAPAEGNSPLHF. Written as DNA, the CDR3 is TGCAGTGCCCCCGCGGAGGGAAATTCACCCCTCCACTTT.

This clonotype has at least ten counts. This sequence joins TRBV5-5 and TRBJ1-2; no clear D. With 0 bases removed from V and 3 bases from J, the gap between germline ends came to 9 bases. CDR3 size: 14 residues. Germline CDR1 is SGHKS and CDR2 is YYEKEE (reference sequence). The CDR3 here is CASSLAAGHYGYTF. The CDR3 DNA reads TGTGCCAGCAGCTTGGCTGCTGGGCACTATGGCTACACCTTC.

The table lists this clonotype with many counts. This chain uses TRBV4-2 with TRBJ1-1; D ambiguous. The length of the CDR3 is 15 residues. CDR1 is LGHNA, CDR2 YNFKEQ, per germline. Trimming stripped 0 bases from V and 3 bases from J, with 11 bases between. The CDR3 region has the DNA TGTGCCAGCAGCCAAGATGGCGGGATCGACACTGAAGCTTTCTTT. Translation: CASSQDGGIDTEAFF.

This clonotype was seen ten or more times. The V call is TRBV2, the J call TRBJ1-5, with no clear D. V lost 1 base and J lost 3, with 13 bases in between. Germline CDR1 reads SNHLY; CDR2 reads FYNNEI. This CDR3 has 16 residues. Here the CDR3 reads CASSEGRRVFNQPQHF. DNA of the CDR3: TGTGCCAGCAGTGAAGGTCGGAGGGTGTTCAATCAGCCCCAGCATTTT.

The chain uses TRBV10-3 and TRBJ2-7; 11 bases match TRBD2. Per germline, CDR1 ENHRY and CDR2 SYGVKD. This CDR3 has 15 amino acids. V shed 6 bases, J shed 0 bases, and the junction held 4 bases outside the gene matches. The CDR3 loop is CAIRASGGTSYEQYF. The DNA for the CDR3 is TGTGCCATCAGGGCTAGCGGGGGGACCTCCTACGAGCAGTACTTC.

This clonotype was observed a few times. The chain employs TRBV5-1 and TRBJ1-5; 10 positions match TRBD1. The CDR3 loop spans 15 amino acids. The germline gives CDR1 SGHRS, CDR2 YFSETQ. V was clipped by 4 bases and J by 5 bases; unmatched bases: 6. Written as DNA, the CDR3 is TGCGCCAGCAGCATGACGACAGGGGGCCATCAGCCCCAGCATTTT. Translated: CASSMTTGGHQPQHF.

This clonotype was counted many times. The chain is built from TRBV6-5 and TRBJ1-3, with unresolved D. The CDR3 is made up of 15 amino acids. Deletions cut 2 bases from V and 0 bases from J, with 8 bases between. CDR1 is MNHEY and CDR2 is SVGAGI in the germline V gene. Here the CDR3 DNA reads TGTGCCAGCAGTTACGGCCAGCTCTCTGGAAACACCATATATTTT. This sequence encodes CASSYGQLSGNTIYF.

This clonotype was recorded at least ten times. The rearrangement uses TRBV9 and TRBJ1-1, with D possibly being TRBD1 (5 bases). Germline-derived CDR1 and CDR2 are SGDLS and YYNGEE. This CDR3 contains 14 residues. Trimming removed 1 base from V and 4 bases from J, with 11 bases in between. CDR3 in DNA: TGTGCCAGCAGCGTACATGGGGACGGCACTGAAGCTTTCTTT. As protein: CASSVHGDGTEAFF.